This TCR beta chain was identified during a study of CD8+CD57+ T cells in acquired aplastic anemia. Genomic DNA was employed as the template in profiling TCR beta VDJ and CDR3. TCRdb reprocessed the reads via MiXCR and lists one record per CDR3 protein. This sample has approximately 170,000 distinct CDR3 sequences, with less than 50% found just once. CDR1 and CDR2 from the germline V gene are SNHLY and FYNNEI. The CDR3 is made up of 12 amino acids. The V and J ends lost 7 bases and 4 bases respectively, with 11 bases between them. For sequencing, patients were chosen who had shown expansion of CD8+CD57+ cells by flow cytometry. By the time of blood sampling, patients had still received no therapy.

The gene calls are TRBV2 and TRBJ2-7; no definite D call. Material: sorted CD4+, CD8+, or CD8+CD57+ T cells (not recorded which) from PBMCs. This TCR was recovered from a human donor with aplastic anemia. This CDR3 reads CASIGLQYEQYF. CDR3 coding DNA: TGTGCCAGCATCGGATTACAGTACGAGCAGTACTTC.